This entry concerns a single T cell receptor beta chain. Using immunoSEQ multiplex PCR, the repertoire was profiled, and TCRdb retains in-frame clones only, with some absent. The sample records tens of thousands of clones, about 96% being singletons. This record comes from a study of technical replicates of blood from a handful of donors. This CDR3 region has 17 residues. Losses at the gene ends were 4 bases for V and 8 bases for J; bases not matched to a gene: 12. In germline, CDR1 is SGHRS, CDR2 YFSETQ. This TCR derives from a human donor in good health. The material sequenced was T cells isolated from PBMCs. The V gene is TRBV5-1, the J gene TRBJ2-1, with 13 bases fitting TRBD2. The CDR3 spells CASSRNYGTSGTDEQFF. The CDR3 DNA reads as TGCGCCAGCAGCCGAAACTATGGGACTAGCGGGACCGATGAGCAGTTCTTC.